Presented here are 25 T cell receptor beta chains from one specimen sequenced in a study of blood T cell repertoires in COVID-19. TCRdb's table, derived via immunoSEQ multiplex PCR, lists solely in-frame clones and lacks some. This sample has about 250,000 clones; 70% to 90% occur once, and the top ten carry roughly 3%. Sequences were obtained from peripheral blood. The source is a man aged 18 to 29 with active or convalescent COVID-19.

V gene TRBV29-1 combines with J gene TRBJ2-1, with a weak D call TRBD2 (6 bases). CDR3 length: 13 amino acids. Germline V gives CDR1 SQVTM, CDR2 ANQGSEA. Trimming took off 1 base at V and 7 bases at J, with 11 bases between the two ends. The CDR3 DNA reads TGCAGCGTTGAAGTCGCGGGATATAATGAGCAGTTCTTC. This encodes CSVEVAGYNEQFF.

The chain carries TRBV18 and TRBJ2-2, with 9 bases aligning to TRBD1. The CDR3 is 15 amino acids. V was clipped by 4 bases and J by 5 bases; unmatched bases: 5. Germline CDR1 and CDR2: KGHSH and LQKENI. The CDR3 is CASSLGQGRTGELFF. The CDR3 DNA reads TGTGCCAGCTCACTGGGACAGGGCCGGACCGGGGAGCTGTTTTTT. Full variable domain (missing parts from reference TRBV18 and TRBJ2-2): NAGVMQNPRHLVRRRGQEARLRCSPMKGHSHVYWYRQLPEEGLKFMVYLQKENIIDESGMPKERFSAEFPKEGPSILRIQQVVRGDSAAYFCASSLGQGRTGELFFGEGSRLTVL.

V is TRBV5-1 and J is TRBJ2-5; weak D call: TRBD2 (5 bases). The germline CDR1 and CDR2 sequences are SGHRS and YFSETQ. This CDR3 region has 14 residues. V was pared by 5 bases and J by 5 bases, with 16 bases between. The DNA of the CDR3 is TGCGCCAGCAGAAGAGCCCCCGGCGGGGAGACCCAGTACTTC. Encoded protein: CASRRAPGGETQYF.

The chain combines TRBV9 with TRBJ1-3; 7 positions agree with TRBD1. CDR3 length: 14 amino acids. Germline lookup yields CDR1 SGDLS and CDR2 YYNGEE. Unmatched junction bases numbered 5, after V lost 4 bases and J lost 4 bases. This CDR3 reads CASSTGVQGNTIYF. Written as DNA, the CDR3 is TGTGCCAGCAGCACAGGGGTGCAAGGAAACACCATATATTTT.

This clone was observed once. The chain couples TRBV24-1 to TRBJ1-2; D not resolved. The CDR3 contains 12 residues. V lost 6 bases and J 1 base, leaving 5 bases between the germline ends. Germline lookup yields CDR1 KGHDR and CDR2 SFDVKD. The CDR3: CATSPGNYGYTF. CDR3 nucleotide sequence: TGTGCCACCAGTCCGGGTAACTATGGCTACACCTTC.

The CDR3 coding sequence is TGTGCCTGGAGTACAACACGGACTAGCGGGGTAGGAGATACGCAGTATTTT. Its protein product is CAWSTTRTSGVGDTQYF. The chain uses TRBV30 and TRBJ2-3; 12 bases match TRBD2. Per germline, CDR1 GTSNPN and CDR2 SVGIG (reference sequence). CDR3 length: 17 amino acids. J gave up 5 bases and V 2 bases, and 11 bases lay outside the gene matches. Variable domain in full (rest from reference TRBV30 and TRBJ2-3): SQTIHQWPATLVQPVGSPLSLECTVEGTSNPNLYWYRQAAGRGLQLLFYSVGIGQISSEVPQNLSASRPQDRQFILSSKKLLLSDSGFYLCAWSTTRTSGVGDTQYFGPGTRLTVL.

Turning to this clone: The junction departs from the called germline gene at one end, perhaps through a read error. Here the CDR3 DNA reads TGTGCTAGCAGCCCCGTGGTCGGGGGGGGGTACAATGAGCAGTTCTTC. This sequence encodes CASSPVVGGGYNEQFF. The rearrangement links TRBV7-7 to TRBJ2-1; 8 bases agree with TRBD2. This CDR3 contains 16 residues. Germline CDR1 SSHAT, CDR2 FNYEAQ (reference sequence).

The chain combines TRBV9 with TRBJ2-1; 11 nucleotides line up with TRBD2. Germline CDR1 is SGDLS and CDR2 is YYNGEE. Trimming removed 0 bases from V and 4 bases from J; junction bases left unmatched: 3. The CDR3 runs to 16 residues. The CDR3 DNA is TGTGCCAGCAGCGTAGTGGTAGCGGGAGGGTACAATGAGCAGTTCTTC. As protein: CASSVVVAGGYNEQFF.

The chain carries TRBV6-2 or TRBV6-3 and TRBJ2-1, with 9 bases lining up with TRBD1. Germline values: CDR1 MNHEY, CDR2 SVGEGT. V trimming: 0 bases; J trimming: 10 bases; junction bases outside the gene matches: 4. The CDR3 length is 14 residues. This CDR3 reads CASSYSNTGGEQFF. The CDR3 bases are TGTGCCAGCAGTTACTCGAATACAGGGGGCGAGCAGTTCTTC.

This sequence joins TRBV3-1 (or the pseudogene TRBV3-2) and TRBJ1-1, with unresolved D. Deletions cut 4 bases from V and 3 bases from J, with 15 bases between. The CDR3 runs 15 residues. Germline CDR1 LGHDT, CDR2 YNNKEL (reference sequence). The CDR3 here is CASSPVLGADTEAFF. Here the CDR3 DNA reads TGTGCCAGCAGCCCGGTACTTGGAGCGGACACTGAAGCTTTCTTT.

This clone was counted between two and nine times. This chain connects TRBV20-1 to TRBJ1-2, with TRBD1 identical over 7 bases. V shed 3 bases and J 0 bases; nucleotides not matched to a gene: 10. The germline CDR1 and CDR2 sequences are DFQATT and SNEGSKA (reference sequence). CDR3 length: 16 residues. The CDR3, as DNA: TGCAGTGCTAGTGAGGGGACAGCCCCCTCTAACTATGGCTACACCTTC. It yields the protein CSASEGTAPSNYGYTF.

The chain uses TRBV2 and TRBJ1-2; D remains unclear. There are 14 residues in the CDR3. Trimming shortened V by 3 bases and J by 4 bases, and 12 bases separated the two germline ends. Germline V gene sequence: CDR1 SNHLY, CDR2 FYNNEI. The CDR3 is CASSDNLAGYGYTF. For the CDR3, the DNA is TGTGCCAGCAGTGATAACTTAGCGGGCTATGGCTACACCTTC.

In nucleotides, the CDR3 is TGTGCCAGCAGCTTAGGACAGGGATGGGCTTTCTTT. It specifies CASSLGQGWAFF. This chain uses TRBV5-6 with TRBJ1-1, with TRBD1 identical over 8 bases. Germline V gene sequence: CDR1 SGHDT, CDR2 YYEEEE. With V trimmed by 2 bases and J by 11 bases, 5 bases remained unmatched. This CDR3 has 12 amino acids.

This rearrangement joins TRBV5-4 to TRBJ2-1; 8 bases match TRBD1. With 0 bases clipped from V and 1 base from J, the junction kept 6 bases outside the gene matches. The CDR3 sequence is 17 residues long. CDR1 is SGHNT, CDR2 YYREEE, per germline (reference sequence). The CDR3 sequence: CASSLGGTGVSYNEQFF. The CDR3 nucleotides read TGTGCCAGCAGCTTGGGAGGGACAGGAGTTTCCTACAATGAGCAGTTCTTC.

The V gene is TRBV9, the J gene TRBJ2-1; 12 bases align to TRBD2. Germline CDR1 SGDLS, CDR2 YYNGEE. The ends lost 0 bases at V and 7 bases at J; junction bases unmatched: 11. This CDR3 region has 18 residues. CDR3 in amino acids: CASSVARASGGASNEQFF. CDR3 sequence (DNA): TGTGCCAGCAGCGTAGCTCGGGCTAGCGGGGGGGCATCGAATGAGCAGTTCTTC.

V usage is TRBV28 and J usage is TRBJ2-5, with a tentative D call TRBD2 (5 bases). CDR1 is MDHEN, CDR2 SYDVKM, per germline. The CDR3 contains 17 residues. V was cut by 1 base and J by 5 bases, with 20 bases left in between. CDR3 nucleotide sequence: TGTGCCAGCAGTTTATCCGAGGACTCTAGCAGGCGGGAGACCCAGTACTTC. Translated, it gives CASSLSEDSSRRETQYF.

This chain connects TRBV5-1 to TRBJ2-5; 8 nucleotides agree with TRBD2. CDR1 is SGHRS and CDR2 is YFSETQ in the germline V gene. V lost 4 bases and J lost 5; bases outside the gene matches: 7. This CDR3 is built from 14 residues. The CDR3 sequence is CASSVGLAGETQYF. The CDR3 region has the DNA TGCGCCAGCAGCGTCGGACTAGCTGGGGAGACCCAGTACTTC.

This clone was seen a few times. This rearrangement joins TRBV25-1 to TRBJ1-1, with a possible D match to TRBD1 (5 bases). Trimming took 4 bases from V and 11 from J, leaving 17 bases between them. This CDR3 region has 13 residues. The germline V gene has CDR1 MGHDK and CDR2 SYGVNS. CDR3 bases: TGTGCCAGCAGTGTCACAGGTCTAAACTGGGCTTTCTTT. Its translation: CASSVTGLNWAFF.

This chain links TRBV11-3 with TRBJ2-7; 11 positions agree with TRBD2. The CDR3 is 16 amino acids. V gave up 4 bases and J gave up 3 bases; unmatched junction bases: 8. The germline CDR1 and CDR2 sequences are SGHNT and YENEEA. CDR3: CASSSRTSGPYYEQYF. CDR3 in DNA: TGTGCCAGCAGCTCAAGGACTAGCGGGCCGTACTACGAGCAGTACTTC. The full variable domain, in which reference TRBV11-3 and TRBJ2-7 provide the parts outside the CDR3, is EAGVVQSPRYKIIEKKQPVAFWCNPISGHNTLYWYLQNLGQGPELLIRYENEEAVDDSQLPKDRFSAERLKGVDSTLKIQPAELGDSAVYLCASSSRTSGPYYEQYFGPGTRLTVT.

The chain has TRBV21-1 and TRBJ1-2. TRBV21-1 is annotated as a pseudogene. This CDR3 has 14 amino acids. In nucleotides, the CDR3 is TGTGCCAGCAACGGGAGGAGGATGGACTATGGCTACACCTTC. Translated, it gives CASNGRRMDYGYTF.

The chain uses TRBV9 and TRBJ2-7; 10 bases are a match to TRBD1. V trimming: 3 bases; J trimming: 4 bases; junction bases outside the gene matches: 4. In germline, CDR1 is SGDLS, CDR2 YYNGEE. This CDR3 is built from 14 residues. CDR3 in amino acids: CASSGGQGLYEQYF. The DNA for the CDR3 is TGTGCCAGCAGCGGGGGACAGGGGCTATACGAGCAGTACTTC. The full variable domain, its missing parts supplied by reference TRBV9 and TRBJ2-7, is DSGVTQTPKHLITATGQRVTLRCSPRSGDLSVYWYQQSLDQGLQFLIQYYNGEERAKGNILERFSAQQFPDLHSELNLSSLELGDSALYFCASSGGQGLYEQYFGPGTRLTVT.

The genes are TRBV6-5 and TRBJ2-3, with 11 positions matching TRBD2. Trimming removed 6 bases from V and 2 bases from J; junction bases left unmatched: 4. Per the germline V gene, CDR1 is MNHEY and CDR2 is SVGAGI. This CDR3 comprises 15 residues. CDR3 bases: TGTGCCAGCAGACGACTAGCGGGACTCACAGATACGCAGTATTTT. Protein: CASRRLAGLTDTQYF.

V is TRBV3-1 (or the pseudogene TRBV3-2) and J is TRBJ1-2, with TRBD1 as a possible D gene (5 bases). Germline CDR1 LGHDT, CDR2 YNNKEL (reference sequence). V dropped 6 bases and J dropped 5 bases, with 16 bases sitting between them. This CDR3 region has 14 residues. CDR3 DNA sequence: TGTGCCAGCAGTTTGCGAGAAGGGGCTTATGGCTACACCTTC. Translation gives CASSLREGAYGYTF.

This rearrangement joins TRBV27 to TRBJ2-7, with 7 bases identical to TRBD1. This CDR3 is 17 amino acids long. V shed 5 bases and J 3 bases; nucleotides not matched to a gene: 16. Per the germline V gene, CDR1 is MNHEY and CDR2 is SMNVEV (reference sequence). CDR3 bases: TGTGCCAGCAGTCTGAAACTGACAGGGAATGAAGTCTACGAGCAGTACTTC. Encoded protein: CASSLKLTGNEVYEQYF.

This clone was recorded only once. In DNA, the CDR3 is TGCGCCAGCAGCCAAGTGATCGTGCTAGCGGGAGGGCCCGGGGAGCTGTTTTTT. It translates to CASSQVIVLAGGPGELFF. The V gene is TRBV4-1, the J gene TRBJ2-2; 12 nucleotides line up with TRBD2. Germline loops: CDR1 MGHRA, CDR2 YSYEKL. This CDR3 contains 18 residues. V lost 1 base and J lost 6; bases outside the gene matches: 9.